The T cell receptor (beta chain) under discussion was sequenced for a study of blood T cell repertoires in COVID-19. Authors' processing steps: Amplification with reference gene primers provided the estimates of nucleated cell counts. Libraries were prepared by immunoSEQ multiplex PCR; TCRdb keeps only in-frame clonotypes and omits some of them. V and J calls and clone size are copied from that table; D and trimming were computed from the DNA. The sample shows roughly 250,000 clones, more than 80% of them seen only once. The clonotype was recovered from a woman aged 40 to 50 with acute or convalescent COVID-19. The sample was peripheral blood.

This CDR3 is CAGDRGTTTEAFF. Here the CDR3 DNA reads TGTGCCGGAGACAGGGGGACGACGACTGAAGCTTTCTTT. The V gene is TRBV30, the J gene TRBJ1-1; 9 nucleotides line up with TRBD1. Per germline, CDR1 GTSNPN and CDR2 SVGIG (reference sequence). CDR3 size: 13 residues. J gave up 5 bases and V 8 bases, and 9 bases lay outside the gene matches.